One sample yielded the 5 T cell receptor beta chains listed below, sequenced in a study of beta chain features in type 1 diabetes. For these TCRs, the target antigens are not known. Since all of the isolated RNA was reverse transcribed, expressed TCRB transcripts were what got sequenced. Generated by immunoSEQ multiplex PCR, the TCRdb table keeps only in-frame clones and is missing some. Counted here are some 150,000 clones, about 13% occurring once; the ten biggest clones make up roughly 1.3%. General study points: Among all four CD4+ subsets, Type 1 diabetes patients had TCRB CDR3s that were moderately but significantly shorter.

Material for sequencing was central memory CD4+ T cells from blood. The origin of the receptors is a man aged 18 to 29 with type 1 diabetes.

The V and J genes are TRBV7-2 and TRBJ1-3, with D unclear. In germline, CDR1 is SGHTA, CDR2 FQGNSA. V was pared by 5 bases and J by 0 bases, with 11 bases between. The CDR3 is 15 residues long. The CDR3 nucleotides are TGTGCCAGCAGCCCCAGCGGATTCTCTGGAAACACCATATATTTT. Protein sequence: CASSPSGFSGNTIYF.

This clone was observed a handful of times. The chain carries TRBV25-1 and TRBJ2-7, with 8 bases aligning to TRBD2. This CDR3 is 15 amino acids long. CDR1 is MGHDK, CDR2 SYGVNS, per germline. V lost 5 bases to trimming and J lost 0 bases; unmatched junction nucleotides: 6. In DNA form, the CDR3 reads TGTGCCAGCAGTCCCTCCGGGGGGGACTCCTACGAGCAGTACTTC. Translated: CASSPSGGDSYEQYF.

The V call is TRBV16, the J call TRBJ2-3, with D tentatively TRBD1 (5 bases). The CDR3 has 15 residues. Trimming took off 1 base at V and 1 base at J, with 9 bases between the two ends. Germline V lookup: CDR1 KGHSY, CDR2 FQNENV. In DNA, the CDR3 is TGTGCCAGCAGCCAATTACAGACAGGCACAGATACGCAGTATTTT. Its protein product is CASSQLQTGTDTQYF.

The chain recombines TRBV6-6 with TRBJ2-7; D is perhaps TRBD1 (6 bases). The CDR3 is 13 residues long. The germline V and J ends were trimmed by 6 bases and 2 bases, with 11 bases remaining between them. Looked up from germline, CDR1 is MNHNY and CDR2 is SVGAGI (reference sequence). CDR3 amino acids: CASSRDTAYEQYF. The CDR3 nucleotides are TGTGCCAGCAGCCGGGACACAGCCTACGAGCAGTACTTC.

This clone was recorded a few times. The rearrangement joins TRBV11-1 to TRBJ2-6; D is perhaps TRBD1 (6 bases). Trimming removed 5 bases at V and 0 bases at J, with 17 bases between. The CDR3 length is 18 residues. Germline V gene sequence: CDR1 SGHAT, CDR2 FQDESV (reference sequence). The CDR3 coding sequence is TGTGCCAGCAGCCTGGCCGGACAGCTGATCTCTGGGGCCAACGTCCTGACTTTC. Protein product: CASSLAGQLISGANVLTF.